The sequence of this T cell receptor (beta chain) was determined in a study of shared clonotypes between healthy human individuals. Study information: Researchers drew samples from two women and a few men aged 18 to 49. Study-wide findings and caveats: Researchers found naive subsets generally carried larger estimated richness than memory subsets.

Worth noting for this clone: Its matching antigen is unknown.

The CDR3 has 12 amino acids. Trimming removed 0 bases at V and 6 bases at J, with 6 bases between. Germline V CDR1 and CDR2: SEHNR, FQNEAQ (reference sequence). As processed by the authors: Junction-only sequences without quality scores were provided by ImmunoSEQ, so filtering was different. The assay was immunoSEQ multiplex PCR, and TCRdb's table has in-frame clones only and misses some. For V, J and clone size, that table is used; D and trimming come from the DNA. The sample consists of more than 1.2 million clones, approximately 98.5% of them appearing once. The genes are TRBV7-9 and TRBJ2-7; possibly TRBD2 for D (5 bases). The TCR originated in a man aged 25-45 years in good health. The sequenced material came from naive CD4+ T cells sorted from blood. The subset was: CD45RA+ positively selected. The CDR3 nucleotides are TGTGCCAGCAGCTTAGCGCGGGCCGAGCAGTACTTC. Protein: CASSLARAEQYF.